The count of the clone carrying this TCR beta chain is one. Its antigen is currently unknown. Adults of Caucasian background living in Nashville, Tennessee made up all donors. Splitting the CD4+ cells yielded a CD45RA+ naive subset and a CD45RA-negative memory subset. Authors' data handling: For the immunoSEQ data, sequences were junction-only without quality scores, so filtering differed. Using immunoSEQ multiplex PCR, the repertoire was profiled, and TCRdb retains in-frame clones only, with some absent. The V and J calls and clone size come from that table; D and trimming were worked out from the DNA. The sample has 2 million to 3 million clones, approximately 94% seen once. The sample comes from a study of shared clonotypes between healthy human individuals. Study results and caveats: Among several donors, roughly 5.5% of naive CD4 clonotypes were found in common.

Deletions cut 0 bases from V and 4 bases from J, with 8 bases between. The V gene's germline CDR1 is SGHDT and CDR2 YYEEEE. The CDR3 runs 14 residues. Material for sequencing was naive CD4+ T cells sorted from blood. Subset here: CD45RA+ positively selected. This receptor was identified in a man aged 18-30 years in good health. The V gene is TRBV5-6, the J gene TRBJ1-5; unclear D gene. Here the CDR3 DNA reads TGTGCCAGCAGCTTGGCGAGGACGAATCAGCCCCAGCATTTT. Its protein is CASSLARTNQPQHF.